One sample yielded the 20 T cell receptor beta chains listed below, sequenced in a study of OX40 agonist ivuxolimab in advanced cancers. The table came from immunoSEQ multiplex PCR; TCRdb's copy has only in-frame clones and leaves some out. The sample consists of about 28,000 clones, 84% of them appearing once. The specimen was CD4+ or CD8+ T cells sorted from blood, collected in a trial of the OX40 agonist ivuxolimab. The receptor set was obtained from an adult with an advanced solid tumor such as melanoma, head and neck, liver or kidney cancer.

The chain combines TRBV7-9 with TRBJ1-4, with D maybe TRBD1 (5 bases). In germline, CDR1 is SEHNR, CDR2 FQNEAQ (reference sequence). The CDR3 loop spans 16 amino acids. The ends were cut back, 3 bases at V and 7 bases at J, with 18 bases in the middle. CDR3 residues: CASSFRRPLRGEKLFF. The CDR3 DNA reads as TGTGCCAGCAGCTTTCGGCGACCCCTAAGGGGTGAAAAACTGTTTTTT. The full variable domain, with the rest looked up from reference TRBV7-9 and TRBJ1-4, is DTGVSQNPRHKITKRGQNVTFRCDPISEHNRLYWYRQTLGQGPEFLTYFQNEAQLEKSRLLSDRFSAERPKGSFSTLEIQRTEQGDSAMYLCASSFRRPLRGEKLFFGSGTQLSVL.

The gene calls are TRBV9 and TRBJ2-3, with D unclear. Germline V gene lookup returns CDR1 SGDLS and CDR2 YYNGEE. Trimming pared 0 bases from V and 3 bases from J, leaving 5 bases between. CDR3 length equals 13 residues. The chain's CDR3 is CASSVGGTDTQYF. The CDR3 DNA sequence: TGTGCCAGCAGCGTAGGTGGAACAGATACGCAGTATTTT.

This chain connects TRBV13 to TRBJ2-7; a weak D match, TRBD2 (6 bases). V lost 2 bases and J 6 bases, leaving 11 bases between the germline ends. The CDR3 has 13 residues. Germline assignment: CDR1 PRHDT and CDR2 FYEKMQ (reference sequence). CDR3 sequence (DNA): TGTGCCAGCAGCTTATACGGGAGCGGCGAGCAGTACTTC. This sequence encodes CASSLYGSGEQYF.

This chain links TRBV4-2 with TRBJ2-6, with TRBD1 matching 8 bases. CDR3 length: 18 amino acids. Germline V gene lookup returns CDR1 LGHNA and CDR2 YNFKEQ. Trimming took 5 bases from V and 3 from J; bases not matched to a gene: 12. DNA for the CDR3: TGTGCCAGCAGCTTGGGCCAGGGGGCTTCTATTGGGGCCAACGTCCTGACTTTC. Translation gives CASSLGQGASIGANVLTF.

The genes are TRBV28 and TRBJ1-5; 10 positions match TRBD1. Germline V CDR1 and CDR2: MDHEN, SYDVKM. This CDR3 spans 15 amino acids. V was pared by 4 bases and J by 6 bases, with 6 bases of the junction left unmatched. The CDR3 DNA follows: TGTGCCAGCAGTTCCAGACAGGGGGCTGCTCAGCCCCAGCATTTT. Its protein is CASSSRQGAAQPQHF.

This rearrangement joins TRBV5-6 to TRBJ1-4, with D unclear. The length of the CDR3 is 15 residues. Germline V gives CDR1 SGHDT, CDR2 YYEEEE. V lost 0 bases to trimming and J lost 5 bases, with 11 bases between them. The CDR3 reads CASSLGRGFNEKLFF. Here the CDR3 DNA reads TGTGCCAGCAGCTTGGGTCGGGGATTCAATGAAAAACTGTTTTTT.

This chain links TRBV19 with TRBJ1-2; D call uncertain. CDR3 length: 14 residues. Per the germline V gene, CDR1 is LNHDA and CDR2 is SQIVND (reference sequence). V was shortened by 1 base and J by 8 bases, with 14 bases between the two germline ends. The CDR3 spells CASSIGAGPGGYTF. The CDR3, as DNA: TGTGCCAGTAGTATAGGGGCAGGTCCGGGGGGCTACACCTTC.

This clone was seen once. The chain couples TRBV7-3 to TRBJ2-2; D is ambiguous. Germline CDR1 reads SGHTA; CDR2 reads FQGTGA. The CDR3 totals 17 residues. Trimming cost V 4 bases and J 3 bases, with 18 bases left between them. The CDR3 DNA is TGTGCCAGCAGCTCCGTGGGGTCCGGGCTCGACACCGGGGAGCTGTTTTTT. This codes for CASSSVGSGLDTGELFF.

This clone has just one count. This chain uses TRBV6-1 with TRBJ2-7; 9 nucleotides match TRBD1. Germline assignment: CDR1 MNHNS and CDR2 SASEGT. This CDR3 comprises 16 residues. V dropped 2 bases and J dropped 2; count of bases not matched to a gene: 7. CDR3 sequence reads: CASSESWTGDPYEQYF. CDR3 DNA: TGTGCCAGCAGTGAATCGTGGACAGGGGATCCCTACGAGCAGTACTTC.

The chain couples TRBV4-3 to TRBJ2-2; D assignment may be TRBD1 or TRBD2 (5 bases each). This CDR3 spans 16 amino acids. Between the trimmed V and J ends, which lost 0 bases and 4 bases, there was a span of 12 bases. Germline values: CDR1 LGHNA, CDR2 YSLEER. This CDR3 reads CASSQDGGISTGELFF. CDR3 bases: TGCGCCAGCAGCCAAGATGGGGGAATTAGCACCGGGGAGCTGTTTTTT.

The table lists this clone with a few counts. The chain recombines TRBV29-1 with TRBJ2-1; D may correspond to TRBD1 or TRBD2 (6 bases each). V lost 2 bases and J lost 4, with 12 bases in between. Germline values: CDR1 SQVTM, CDR2 ANQGSEA. The CDR3 length is 14 residues. CDR3 nucleotides: TGCAGCGTTGAACACCGGGGGCAATACAATGAGCAGTTCTTC. Its translation: CSVEHRGQYNEQFF.

The chain combines TRBV19 with TRBJ2-2, with no clear D. Trimming took off 4 bases at V and 6 bases at J, with 18 bases between the two ends. Per germline, CDR1 LNHDA and CDR2 SQIVND (reference sequence). The CDR3 runs 16 residues. CDR3: CASSTPYLPVSGELFF. The CDR3 DNA follows: TGTGCCAGTAGTACCCCCTACTTGCCGGTCTCCGGGGAGCTGTTTTTT.

This chain joins TRBV29-1 and TRBJ2-7; D gene ambiguous. Germline V CDR1 and CDR2: SQVTM, ANQGSEA. This CDR3 is built from 13 residues. Trimming removed 7 bases from V and 5 bases from J, with 18 bases in between. The CDR3 loop is CSAANGQVHEQYF. The CDR3 DNA sequence: TGCAGCGCAGCAAATGGGCAGGTCCACGAGCAGTACTTC.

This rearrangement joins TRBV6-6 to TRBJ1-1; possible D gene TRBD1, 5 bases. CDR3 length equals 13 residues. The ends were cut back, 2 bases at V and 6 bases at J, with 10 bases in the middle. The germline V gene encodes CDR1 MNHNY and CDR2 SVGAGI (reference sequence). CDR3 protein: CASSYLRTPEAFF. CDR3 bases: TGTGCCAGCAGTTACCTTCGGACACCTGAAGCTTTCTTT.

The chain couples TRBV29-1 to TRBJ1-1, with 9 bases matching TRBD1. Germline assignment: CDR1 SQVTM and CDR2 ANQGSEA. The CDR3 is made up of 11 amino acids. Trimming at V came to 4 bases and at J to 11 bases, leaving 5 bases not matched to a gene. CDR3 nucleotides: TGCAGCGTTGGGGACGACAGGGGGGCTTTCTTT. Its protein product is CSVGDDRGAFF.

V is TRBV6-5 and J is TRBJ1-5; 8 bases agree with TRBD1. Germline V gene data show CDR1 as MNHEY and CDR2 as SVGAGI. The CDR3 has 15 amino acids. J was trimmed by 5 bases and V by 4 bases; bases with no gene match: 7. The CDR3 bases are TGTGCCAGCAGTTCGCTGACAGGGGCGGATCAGCCCCAGCATTTT. Translating it yields CASSSLTGADQPQHF.

The chain recombines TRBV6-5 with TRBJ1-2; a weak D match, TRBD1 (5 bases). V was trimmed by 0 bases and J by 6 bases, leaving 14 bases between them. Looked up from germline, CDR1 is MNHEY and CDR2 is SVGAGI. The CDR3 runs to 15 residues. CDR3 residues: CASSYSLNLRDGYTF. The CDR3 DNA sequence: TGTGCCAGCAGTTACTCCCTTAACCTCAGGGATGGCTACACCTTC.

V is TRBV7-9 and J is TRBJ2-5; D is possibly TRBD2 (5 bases). The CDR3 runs to 14 residues. In germline, CDR1 is SEHNR, CDR2 FQNEAQ (reference sequence). Trimming took 5 bases from V and 4 from J, leaving 14 bases between them. The CDR3 reads CASSPPGYLETQYF. The CDR3 bases are TGTGCCAGCAGCCCCCCGGGGTACTTAGAGACCCAGTACTTC.

This clone was seen a single time. The V call is TRBV30, the J call TRBJ1-1; the D is unclear. The germline V gene encodes CDR1 GTSNPN and CDR2 SVGIG (reference sequence). The CDR3 consists of 12 residues. The V and J ends lost 8 bases and 1 base respectively, with 11 bases between them. The CDR3 sequence: CATGPKNTEAFF. DNA of the CDR3: TGTGCCACCGGGCCAAAGAACACTGAAGCTTTCTTT.

J is TRBJ1-6 and V is TRBV19; no firm D call. Germline V gene sequence: CDR1 LNHDA, CDR2 SQIVND (reference sequence). This CDR3 is 16 amino acids long. V lost 6 bases to trimming and J lost 0 bases, with 12 bases between them. CDR3 nucleotides: TGTGCCAGTAGCCCTACCAGTATCTCCTATAATTCACCCCTCCACTTT. This gives the protein CASSPTSISYNSPLHF. The full variable domain, completed using reference TRBV19 and TRBJ1-6, is DGGITQSPKYLFRKEGQNVTLSCEQNLNHDAMYWYRQDPGQGLRLIYYSQIVNDFQKGDIAEGYSVSREKKESFPLTVTSAQKNPTAFYLCASSPTSISYNSPLHFGNGTRLTVT.